These T cell receptor beta chains were read from a single sample in a study of blood T cells in healthy people across ages. TCRdb redid the calling of the 5' RACE reads with MiXCR, one entry per CDR3 protein. The table lists roughly 1 million distinct CDR3 sequences, less than 25% of them singletons, with less than 0.85% in the top ten. These data were also filed under a second study, of T cells of mothers and their children.

Sequences were obtained from blood. Receptors originate from a girl between 2 and 10 years old in good health. The CDR3 runs from the conserved cysteine through the conserved F or W. Each record gives: D gene, J gene, clone size, V gene, CDR3 protein, CDR3 DNA. D genes are given only for firm matches. Some rows mark clone size as missing; the rest say once, few, many or name a class of expanded clone.

. | TRBJ1-2 | . | TRBV24-1 | CATSDSRLANYGYTF | TGTGCCACCAGTGATTCGAGGCTGGCTAACTATGGCTACACCTTC
. | TRBJ2-5 | . | TRBV9 | CASSGRSGTQYF | TGTGCCAGCAGCGGACGATCAGGGACCCAGTACTTC
. | TRBJ2-2 | . | TRBV12-3/TRBV12-4 | CASSPRLAGELFF | TGTGCCAGCAGCCCCCGACTAGCCGGGGAGCTGTTTTTT
. | TRBJ1-1 | once | TRBV3-1 | CASSQESGKAFF | TGTGCCAGCAGCCAAGAGAGCGGGAAAGCTTTCTTT
. | TRBJ2-5 | . | TRBV20-1 | CSARDNKETQYF | TGCAGTGCTAGGGACAATAAAGAGACCCAGTACTTC
TRBD1 | TRBJ1-2 | . | TRBV7-3 | CASSLAGGPGYTF | TGTGCCAGCAGCTTAGCAGGGGGCCCCGGCTACACCTTC
. | TRBJ1-2 | few | TRBV29-1 | CSVDAEAYGYTF | TGCAGCGTTGACGCAGAAGCCTATGGCTACACCTTC
TRBD2 | TRBJ2-5 | . | TRBV6-1 | CASSLAGINQETQYF | TGTGCCAGCAGCCTAGCGGGGATTAACCAAGAGACCCAGTACTTC
. | TRBJ2-1 | . | TRBV2 | CATSDRSSYNEQFF | TGTGCCACAAGCGACAGGTCCTCCTACAATGAGCAGTTCTTC
TRBD1 | TRBJ2-7 | few | TRBV4-3 | CASSQGRGPNEQYF | TGCGCCAGCAGCCAAGGCAGGGGGCCAAACGAGCAGTACTTC
TRBD2 | TRBJ2-7 | . | TRBV3-1 | CASSPQRDAFYEQYF | TGTGCCAGCAGCCCTCAGCGGGACGCCTTTTACGAGCAGTACTTC
. | TRBJ2-7 | . | TRBV4-2 | CASSQVLGRYEQYF | TGTGCCAGCAGCCAAGTTTTAGGAAGATACGAGCAGTACTTC
. | TRBJ1-2 | few | TRBV20-1 | CSASIRQGDGYTF | TGCAGTGCTAGTATCCGGCAGGGAGATGGCTACACCTTC
. | TRBJ2-5 | . | TRBV28 | CASSPGHTQETQYF | TGTGCCAGCAGCCCCGGACACACCCAAGAGACCCAGTACTTC
TRBD2 | TRBJ2-5 | . | TRBV6-2/TRBV6-3 | CASRESGGHRIVF | TGTGCCAGCAGAGAAAGCGGGGGGCACCGTATTGTCTTC
. | TRBJ1-2 | . | TRBV7-9 | CASSLAGADYGYTF | TGTGCCAGCAGCTTAGCGGGGGCGGACTATGGCTACACCTTC
. | TRBJ1-4 | few | TRBV29-1 | CSVEDPGDQLFF | TGCAGCGTTGAAGATCCGGGGGACCAACTGTTTTTT
TRBD1 | TRBJ1-2 | . | TRBV29-1 | CSAGQGADGYTF | TGCAGCGCTGGACAGGGGGCGGATGGCTACACCTTC
. | TRBJ1-6 | few | TRBV5-1 | CASSLGADNSPLHF | TGCGCCAGCAGCTTGGGAGCAGATAATTCACCCCTCCACTTT
. | TRBJ2-5 | . | TRBV11-2 | CASSLGQGMSVEETQYF | TGTGCCAGCAGCTTAGGTCAGGGTATGTCGGTGGAAGAGACCCAGTACTTC
. | TRBJ2-7 | few | TRBV29-1 | CSVPGPRTYEQYF | TGCAGCGTACCCGGACCTAGGACCTACGAGCAGTACTTC
. | TRBJ2-1 | few | TRBV29-1 | CSVANEQFF | TGCAGCGTAGCCAATGAGCAGTTCTTC
. | TRBJ2-1 | many | TRBV7-2 | CASSPHTSEQFF | TGTGCCAGCAGCCCCCATACTAGCGAGCAGTTCTTC
. | TRBJ1-1 | few | TRBV5-5 | CASSIQGQGPMNTEAFF | TGTGCCAGCAGCATACAGGGCCAGGGGCCCATGAACACTGAAGCTTTCTTT
. | TRBJ1-4 | . | TRBV7-9 | CAIGLQGPNEKLFF | TGTGCCATCGGGCTACAGGGCCCTAATGAAAAACTGTTTTTT
TRBD1 | TRBJ1-1 | few | TRBV29-1 | CKGGEGNTEAFF | TGCAAAGGGGGCGAGGGGAACACTGAAGCTTTCTTT
TRBD2 | TRBJ2-1 | few | TRBV7-8 | CASSLRSRLAGDNEQFF | TGTGCCAGCAGCTTAAGGAGCCGGCTAGCGGGAGATAATGAGCAGTTCTTC
. | TRBJ1-1 | . | TRBV5-6 | CASSGDLVGTEAFF | TGTGCCAGCAGCGGGGACCTGGTGGGCACTGAAGCTTTCTTT
. | TRBJ2-2 | few | TRBV7-2 | CASSPRSRADTGELFF | TGTGCCAGCAGCCCCCGGAGTCGAGCGGACACCGGGGAGCTGTTTTTT
TRBD2 | TRBJ2-1 | . | TRBV7-3 | CASPPGLPSKQFF | TGTGCCAGCCCCCCGGGACTACCAAGTAAGCAGTTCTTC
. | TRBJ1-1 | few | TRBV9 | CASSTSSGGMDTEAFF | TGTGCCAGCAGCACGAGTTCGGGGGGGATGGACACTGAAGCTTTCTTT
. | TRBJ1-1 | few | TRBV12-5 | CASGTTGNTEAFF | TGTGCTAGTGGAACGACAGGGAACACTGAAGCTTTCTTT
TRBD2 | TRBJ2-1 | . | TRBV5-1 | CASSFRLLREGHNEQFF | TGCGCCAGCAGCTTTCGTCTCCTGCGGGAGGGCCACAATGAGCAGTTCTTC
. | TRBJ2-1 | few | TRBV4-2 | CASGGTTGKNEQFF | TGTGCCAGCGGCGGGACTACAGGGAAGAATGAGCAGTTCTTC
TRBD1 | TRBJ1-4 | . | TRBV6-5 | CASSFTGQGYEKLFF | TGTGCCAGCAGTTTCACGGGACAGGGTTATGAAAAACTGTTTTTT
. | TRBJ2-7 | . | TRBV2 | CASLRGGNYEQYF | TGTGCCAGCCTCAGGGGAGGAAACTACGAGCAGTACTTC
. | TRBJ2-2 | . | TRBV6-2/TRBV6-3 | CASSSWVVDGTNTGELFF | TGTGCCAGTTCGTCATGGGTGGTTGACGGAACGAACACCGGGGAGCTGTTTTTT
. | TRBJ1-6 | . | TRBV5-8 | CASSFLTAVGSPLHF | TGTGCCAGCAGCTTCCTTACAGCGGTCGGGTCACCCCTCCACTTT
TRBD2 | TRBJ2-1 | . | TRBV28 | CASSPPSGAYNEQFF | TGTGCCAGCAGTCCCCCTAGCGGGGCCTACAATGAGCAGTTCTTC
TRBD1 | TRBJ2-1 | . | TRBV7-2 | CASRNPGGREQFF | TGTGCCAGCAGAAATCCAGGGGGAAGAGAGCAGTTCTTC
TRBD1 | TRBJ1-1 | few | TRBV3-1 | CASSGEGAEVFF | TGTGCCAGCAGCGGGGAGGGGGCTGAAGTTTTCTTT